Presented here are 13 T cell receptor beta chains from one specimen sequenced in a study of T cell responses to AZD1222 COVID-19 vaccine. Profiled with immunoSEQ multiplex PCR; TCRdb holds only in-frame clones, not every one. Of about 160,000 clones listed, around 93% are singletons. Sequenced here: peripheral blood, sampled on day 0 of AZD1222 vaccination. These receptors were collected from an adult in good health.

This chain joins TRBV5-1 and TRBJ1-4, with 11 bases matching TRBD1. This CDR3 spans 18 amino acids. The germline CDR1 and CDR2 sequences are SGHRS and YFSETQ. V lost 4 bases and J lost 0; bases outside the gene matches: 8. The CDR3 region is CASSPRDRGDATNEKLFF. CDR3 nucleotide sequence: TGCGCCAGCAGCCCCCGGGACAGGGGGGATGCAACTAATGAAAAACTGTTTTTT.

This clone was seen only a few times. J is TRBJ1-5 and V is TRBV30; D is unresolved. The V gene lost 2 bases and the J gene lost 4 bases, with 9 bases spanning the gap. CDR1 and CDR2 from the germline V gene are GTSNPN and SVGIG (reference sequence). This CDR3 spans 13 amino acids. Written as DNA, the CDR3 is TGTGCCTGGAGTTTGGCAATTAATCAGCCCCAGCATTTT. Translating gives CAWSLAINQPQHF.

This chain links TRBV4-1 with TRBJ2-1; 10 bases are a match to TRBD1. Germline trimming cut 3 bases from V and 6 bases from J; bases unmatched to any gene: 5. From germline, CDR1 is MGHRA and CDR2 YSYEKL. The CDR3 totals 15 residues. CDR3 sequence: CASSHQRTGGNEQFF. CDR3 in DNA: TGCGCCAGCAGCCATCAGAGGACAGGGGGCAATGAGCAGTTCTTC.

The CDR3 DNA reads as TGTGCCAGCAGCGTAGTCGGGCTAGCGGGAGGGCCGTACAATGAGCAGTTCTTC. This codes for CASSVVGLAGGPYNEQFF. The rearrangement links TRBV9 to TRBJ2-1; 12 positions agree with TRBD2. V lost 0 bases, J lost 4 bases, and 8 bases stayed unmatched. This CDR3 comprises 18 residues. Germline V gives CDR1 SGDLS, CDR2 YYNGEE.

This sequence joins TRBV3-1 (or the pseudogene TRBV3-2) and TRBJ1-1; TRBD1 matches 9 bases. There are 14 residues in the CDR3. Germline CDR1 and CDR2: LGHDT and YNNKEL (reference sequence). Trimming removed 4 bases from V and 1 base from J; junction bases left unmatched: 1. The DNA of the CDR3 is TGTGCCAGCAGCCCGACAGGGGGGAACACTGAAGCTTTCTTT. Residues: CASSPTGGNTEAFF.

The chain employs TRBV3-1 (or the pseudogene TRBV3-2) and TRBJ2-3; 10 bases align to TRBD2. The CDR3 consists of 15 residues. Germline CDR1 and CDR2: LGHDT and YNNKEL (reference sequence). V lost 3 bases to trimming and J lost 5 bases; unmatched junction nucleotides: 5. The CDR3 spells CASSQLAGVGDTQYF. The CDR3 nucleotides are TGTGCCAGCAGCCAGCTAGCGGGGGTGGGAGATACGCAGTATTTT.

V is TRBV28 and J is TRBJ2-1, with 11 nucleotides matching TRBD1. V trimming: 6 bases; J trimming: 2 bases; junction bases outside the gene matches: 9. The CDR3 has 17 amino acids. Germline CDR1 MDHEN, CDR2 SYDVKM. The CDR3, as DNA: TGTGCCAGCAGCTCAGTACGGGGACAGGGGGCCTACAATGAGCAGTTCTTC. It is translated as CASSSVRGQGAYNEQFF.

This chain joins TRBV12-5 and TRBJ1-3; 7 positions agree with TRBD1. This CDR3 spans 16 amino acids. Germline assignment: CDR1 LGHNT and CDR2 FRNRAP. J gave up 5 bases and V 5 bases, and 12 bases lay outside the gene matches. This chain's CDR3 is CASGPWDRQGRNTIYF. The CDR3 DNA reads TGTGCTAGTGGTCCCTGGGACCGACAGGGCAGAAACACCATATATTTT.

The CDR3 coding sequence is TGTGCCATCAGTGAAAGGCTAGCGGGAGGTGGGGAAGAGACCCAGTACTTC. It is translated as CAISERLAGGGEETQYF. This chain connects TRBV10-3 to TRBJ2-5; 11 bases are a match to TRBD2. This CDR3 has 17 amino acids. CDR1 ENHRY and CDR2 SYGVKD come from the germline V gene. The junction had 9 bases not matched to a gene; V was cut back by 3 bases and J by 3 bases.

V usage is TRBV28 and J usage is TRBJ2-1; D ambiguous. V was clipped by 2 bases and J by 2 bases, with 10 bases between them. The germline gives CDR1 MDHEN, CDR2 SYDVKM. The CDR3 contains 15 residues. CDR3 sequence: CASSLPRSAYNEQFF. CDR3 nucleotide sequence: TGTGCCAGCAGTTTACCCCGTTCAGCCTACAATGAGCAGTTCTTC.

The CDR3 DNA follows: TGCAGCGTTTTAGCTTTGGCAGCGAACACTGAAGCTTTCTTT. Translation: CSVLALAANTEAFF. The chain combines TRBV29-1 with TRBJ1-1, with unresolved D. Trimming stripped 5 bases from V and 1 base from J, with 14 bases between. The CDR3 sequence is 14 residues long. Germline-derived CDR1 and CDR2 are SQVTM and ANQGSEA.

The chain employs TRBV28 and TRBJ2-7, with TRBD2 matching 11 bases. Germline V CDR1 and CDR2: MDHEN, SYDVKM. The V segment lost 2 bases and the J segment 5 bases; nucleotides outside the gene matches: 8. This CDR3 spans 16 amino acids. The CDR3 here is CASSLVVSGRADEQYF. In DNA, the CDR3 is TGTGCCAGCAGTTTAGTAGTTAGCGGGAGGGCAGACGAGCAGTACTTC. Full variable domain (remainder filled in from reference TRBV28 and TRBJ2-7): DVKVTQSSRYLVKRTGEKVFLECVQDMDHENMFWYRQDPGLGLRLIYFSYDVKMKEKGDIPEGYSVSREKKERFSLILESASTNQTSMYLCASSLVVSGRADEQYFGPGTRLTVT.

The gene calls are TRBV28 and TRBJ2-5, with TRBD1 matching 10 bases. Germline-derived CDR1 and CDR2 are MDHEN and SYDVKM. The CDR3 consists of 15 residues. V lost 3 bases and J lost 5; bases outside the gene matches: 6. The CDR3 reads CASSFRQGAFETQYF. DNA of the CDR3: TGTGCCAGCAGTTTCCGACAGGGGGCTTTTGAGACCCAGTACTTC.